This T cell receptor (beta chain) is drawn from a study of T cell responses to AZD1222 COVID-19 vaccine. Study-level findings and limits: Only five to seven AZD1222 recipients tested seropositive at baseline.

The repertoire was sequenced with immunoSEQ multiplex PCR; TCRdb's copy has only in-frame clones and lacks some. The sample records tens of thousands of clones, roughly 90% being singletons. Worth noting for this clone: Its antigen is unknown.

Trimming took 0 bases from V and 6 from J, leaving 12 bases between them. This CDR3 contains 14 residues. Per the germline V gene, CDR1 is SGDLS and CDR2 is YYNGEE. Sample: peripheral blood, taken 28 days after the second AZD1222 dose. This sequence joins TRBV9 and TRBJ1-2; weak D call: TRBD1 (6 bases). The sequence was obtained from an adult who received the AZD1222 COVID-19 vaccine. CDR3 loop: CASSVEAGANGYTF. CDR3 in DNA: TGTGCCAGCAGCGTAGAAGCGGGGGCCAATGGCTACACCTTC.